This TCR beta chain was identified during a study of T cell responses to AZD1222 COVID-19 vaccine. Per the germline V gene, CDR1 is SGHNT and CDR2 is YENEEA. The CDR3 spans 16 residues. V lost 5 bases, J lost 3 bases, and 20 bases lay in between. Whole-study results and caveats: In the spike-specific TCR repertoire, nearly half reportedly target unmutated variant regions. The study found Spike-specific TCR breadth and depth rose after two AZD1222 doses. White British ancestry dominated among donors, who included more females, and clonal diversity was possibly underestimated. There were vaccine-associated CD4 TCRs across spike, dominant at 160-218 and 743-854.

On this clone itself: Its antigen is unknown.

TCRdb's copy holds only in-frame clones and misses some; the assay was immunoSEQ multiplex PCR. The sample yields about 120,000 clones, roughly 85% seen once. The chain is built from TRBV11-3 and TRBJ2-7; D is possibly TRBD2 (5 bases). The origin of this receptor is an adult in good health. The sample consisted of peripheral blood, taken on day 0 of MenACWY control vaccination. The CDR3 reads CASSRGDPTRGYEQYF. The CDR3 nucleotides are TGTGCCAGCAGCCGGGGAGATCCCACCCGGGGCTACGAGCAGTACTTC.